Each of the 12 T cell receptor beta chains below was sequenced from the same sample in a study of cytomegalovirus exposure and HLA in healthy donors. Primers for the PCR totalled 60 Vbeta and 13 Jbeta. Libraries were prepared by immunoSEQ multiplex PCR; TCRdb keeps only in-frame clonotypes and omits some of them. The sample lists about 120,000 clones; approximately 66% were seen once. Material for sequencing was PBMCs. The receptors come from a woman in her 40s in good health and CMV-seropositive.

Here the CDR3 reads CAIRQDLSYEQYF. CDR3 sequence (DNA): TGTGCCATCAGACAGGATCTCTCCTACGAGCAGTACTTC. This sequence joins TRBV10-3 and TRBJ2-7, with D tentatively TRBD1 (5 bases). V was pared by 6 bases and J by 0 bases, with 9 bases between. Germline assignment: CDR1 ENHRY and CDR2 SYGVKD. The CDR3 length is 13 residues.

The chain is built from TRBV10-1 and TRBJ2-3; TRBD2 agrees at 8 bases. The length of the CDR3 is 16 residues. V dropped 4 bases and J dropped 5; count of bases not matched to a gene: 11. Per germline, CDR1 WNHNN and CDR2 SYGVQD (reference sequence). The CDR3 loop is CASSGGLVGGEDTQYF. The CDR3 nucleotides read TGCGCCAGCAGTGGGGGACTAGTGGGCGGAGAAGATACGCAGTATTTT.

The gene calls are TRBV6-4 and TRBJ1-5; D is possibly TRBD1 (6 bases). The ends were cut back, 6 bases at V and 1 base at J, with 16 bases in the middle. Germline CDR1 is MRHNA and CDR2 is SNTAGT. This CDR3 has 16 amino acids. Here the CDR3 reads CASSPSAGDSNQPQHF. The CDR3, as DNA: TGTGCCAGCAGCCCCTCCGCAGGGGACAGCAATCAGCCCCAGCATTTT.

The chain has TRBV29-1 and TRBJ1-2; tentatively, D is TRBD1 (6 bases). Germline V lookup: CDR1 SQVTM, CDR2 ANQGSEA. V was cut by 2 bases and J by 8 bases, with 12 bases left in between. CDR3 length: 12 residues. The chain's CDR3 is CSVESPGEGYTF. CDR3 coding DNA: TGCAGCGTTGAATCCCCAGGGGAAGGCTACACCTTC.

The chain combines TRBV30 with TRBJ1-3; D is undetermined. The CDR3 is made up of 12 amino acids. Per the germline V gene, CDR1 is GTSNPN and CDR2 is SVGIG (reference sequence). The CDR3 spells CARLGSGNTIYF. CDR3 sequence (DNA): TGTGCGAGGCTGGGTTCTGGAAACACCATATATTTT.

This chain joins TRBV5-1 and TRBJ2-3, with D possibly matching TRBD2 (5 bases). The V end lost 4 bases, the J end lost 0 bases, and 12 bases lay between the germline ends. The germline V gene has CDR1 SGHRS and CDR2 YFSETQ. The CDR3 extends over 15 amino acids. CDR3 protein: CASSLSPSSTDTQYF. CDR3 in DNA: TGCGCCAGCAGCCTGTCGCCTAGCAGCACAGATACGCAGTATTTT.

This clone was seen only once. V usage is TRBV2 and J usage is TRBJ2-3; 12 nucleotides match TRBD2. Germline V lookup: CDR1 SNHLY, CDR2 FYNNEI. V dropped 6 bases and J dropped 4; count of bases not matched to a gene: 5. The CDR3 spans 15 residues. The CDR3 loop reads CASRQTSGSADTQYF. CDR3 in DNA: TGTGCCAGCAGGCAGACTAGCGGGAGCGCAGATACGCAGTATTTT.

This clone was detected a few times. The CDR3 sequence: CASSFEGANTGELFF. CDR3 bases: TGTGCCAGCAGCTTCGAGGGGGCGAACACCGGGGAGCTGTTTTTT. The rearrangement links TRBV7-9 to TRBJ2-2; D is perhaps TRBD1 (6 bases). CDR3 length: 15 residues. V was trimmed by 3 bases and J by 0 bases, leaving 8 bases between them. Germline loops: CDR1 SEHNR, CDR2 FQNEAQ (reference sequence).

This chain links TRBV27 with TRBJ1-2, with TRBD1 matching 9 bases. The germline gives CDR1 MNHEY, CDR2 SMNVEV (reference sequence). The CDR3 sequence is 17 residues long. Trimming removed 0 bases from V and 7 bases from J; junction bases left unmatched: 12. DNA for the CDR3: TGTGCCAGCAGTTTATCGGCCCCCCTTGACAGGGGGGGTGGCTACACCTTC. Residues: CASSLSAPLDRGGGYTF.

Comments on this clone: One end of the junction is discordant with germline, which a read error may explain. CDR3 loop: CASSQEDTEAFF. The CDR3 region has the DNA TGCGCCAGCAGCCAAGAGGACACGGAAGCTTTCTTT. The chain carries TRBV4-1 and TRBJ1-1, with D possibly being TRBD1 (5 bases). Germline V gene data show CDR1 as MGHRA and CDR2 as YSYEKL. The length of the CDR3 is 12 residues.

J is TRBJ2-5 and V is TRBV29-1, with D unresolved. The DNA matches TRBJ2-7 better at its end, which makes the J call doubtful. The CDR3 loop spans 11 amino acids. Per the germline V gene, CDR1 is SQVTM and CDR2 is ANQGSEA. Here the CDR3 reads CSVGHSYEQYF. In DNA form, the CDR3 reads TGCAGCGTTGGCCATTCCTACGAGCAGTACTTC.

The rearrangement uses TRBV18 and TRBJ2-7; perhaps TRBD1 as D (6 bases). Per germline, CDR1 KGHSH and CDR2 LQKENI. V lost 6 bases and J 5 bases, leaving 14 bases between the germline ends. The CDR3 runs to 13 residues. CDR3 nucleotides: TGTGCCAGCTCCCCGTCACAGGGTAACGAGCAGTACTTC. Amino acids: CASSPSQGNEQYF.